In this sample, the clone carrying this T cell receptor (beta chain) turned up a few times. V lost 5 bases and J lost 8, with 12 bases in between. CDR3 length: 12 residues. CDR1 is SGHTA, CDR2 FQGNSA, per germline. The method was immunoSEQ multiplex PCR; TCRdb's version includes in-frame clones alone and lacks a portion of them. This sample has roughly 66,000 clones, with 65% to 90% found just once. The sample is drawn from a study of blood T cell repertoires in COVID-19. The J gene is TRBJ1-2, the V gene TRBV7-2, with a tentative D call TRBD1 (5 bases). Sequencing was carried out using peripheral blood. This clonotype was obtained from a man aged 55 to 70 with acute or convalescent COVID-19. The CDR3 spells CASSANRMGYTF. CDR3 DNA: TGTGCCAGCAGCGCTAACAGGATGGGCTACACCTTC.